The 23 T cell receptor beta chains below were found in one sample sequenced in a study of CD8 T cells in ankylosing spondylitis. Via MiXCR, TCRdb re-called the 5' RACE reads, giving one row per CDR3 protein. The table has hundreds of thousands of distinct CDR3 sequences, roughly a tenth seen once; the top ten hold about 20%. Input material: blood, either unsorted or a sorted T cell fraction (not recorded which). Every receptor here comes from a male donor with ankylosing spondylitis or in good health (not recorded which).

This clonotype has ten or more counts. This CDR3 is CSARLGGNEQYF. CDR3 coding DNA: TGCAGTGCTAGACTTGGGGGTAACGAGCAGTACTTC. This chain uses TRBV20-1 with TRBJ2-7, with D perhaps given as TRBD1 or TRBD2 (5 bases each). Trimming took off 2 bases at V and 5 bases at J, with 10 bases between the two ends. Germline-derived CDR1 and CDR2 are DFQATT and SNEGSKA (reference sequence). The CDR3 loop spans 12 amino acids.

This clonotype occurred many times. The chain joins TRBV6-5 to TRBJ2-5, with D perhaps given as TRBD1 or TRBD2 (6 bases each). The V and J ends lost 0 bases and 7 bases respectively, with 18 bases between them. Germline CDR1 reads MNHEY; CDR2 reads SVGAGI. The CDR3 extends over 16 amino acids. CDR3 sequence: CASSYSGGSNPATQYF. The CDR3 bases are TGTGCCAGCAGTTACTCCGGGGGCTCTAACCCCGCGACCCAGTACTTC.

This clonotype was recorded many times. The chain is built from TRBV3-1 and TRBJ1-2, with TRBD1 identical over 9 bases. The CDR3 totals 17 residues. Germline V CDR1 and CDR2: LGHDT, YNNKEL (reference sequence). J was trimmed by 8 bases and V by 4 bases; bases with no gene match: 17. The CDR3 region is CASSPPWQTGGRQGYTF. CDR3 coding DNA: TGTGCCAGCAGCCCGCCCTGGCAAACAGGGGGCCGGCAAGGCTACACCTTC.

This clonotype has just a few counts. The gene calls are TRBV28 and TRBJ2-7; weak D call: TRBD1 (6 bases). CDR3 size: 14 residues. V lost 6 bases, J lost 5 bases, and 17 bases lay in between. Germline CDR1 and CDR2: MDHEN and SYDVKM. The CDR3 DNA sequence: TGTGCCAGCAGCGATGGACAGAGAAGGGACGAGCAGTACTTC. Amino acids: CASSDGQRRDEQYF.

This clonotype was counted a few times. The chain links TRBV20-1 to TRBJ2-7; possibly TRBD2 for D (5 bases). Trimming took off 1 base at V and 2 bases at J, with 15 bases between the two ends. Germline-derived CDR1 and CDR2 are DFQATT and SNEGSKA (reference sequence). The CDR3 runs to 15 residues. The CDR3 DNA reads TGCAGTGCTAGAGTTGGTGTGGAGGCAACCTACGAGCAGTACTTC. Translated: CSARVGVEATYEQYF.

In the case of this clonotype: A much larger clone is a single base away; this may be a read error. The V gene is TRBV5-1, the J gene TRBJ2-3; either TRBD1 or TRBD2 may fit D (5 bases each). V lost 3 bases, J lost 2 bases, and 13 bases lay in between. CDR3 size: 15 residues. The germline V gene has CDR1 SGHRS and CDR2 YFSETQ. The CDR3 spells CASSSGTADTDTQYF. In nucleotides, the CDR3 is TGCGCCAGCAGCTCCGGGACGGCTGACACAGATACGCAGTATTTT. Full variable domain (outside the CDR3, taken from reference TRBV5-1 and TRBJ2-3): KAGVTQTPRYLIKTRGQQVTLSCSPISGHRSVSWYQQTPGQGLQFLFEYFSETQRNKGNFPGRFSGRQFSNSRSEMNVSTLELGDSALYLCASSSGTADTDTQYFGPGTRLTVL.

This clonotype is a singleton in its sample. The chain recombines TRBV12-3 or TRBV12-4 with TRBJ1-4, with D tentatively TRBD1 (5 bases). The CDR3 runs to 14 residues. V was trimmed by 6 bases and J by 5 bases, leaving 13 bases between them. CDR3 sequence reads: CASSPGNLNEKLFF. As DNA, the CDR3 is TGTGCCAGCAGCCCAGGGAACTTAAATGAAAAACTGTTTTTT.

This clonotype was seen only a few times. The gene calls are TRBV21-1 and TRBJ1-1; the DNA was not used to check the table's D call, TRBD1. TRBV21-1 is labeled a pseudogene. The CDR3 is made up of 21 amino acids. CDR3 coding DNA: TGTGCCAGCAGCAAGACAAGGGACAGGGATGGGGACCAGTCCATGAACACTGAAGCTTTCTTT. This translates into CASSKTRDRDGDQSMNTEAFF.

Ten or more counts support this clonotype. One end of the junction varies from germline; a read error may be responsible. The chain has TRBV5-1 and TRBJ2-5; TRBD2 agrees at 11 bases. This CDR3 contains 16 residues. The germline V gene encodes CDR1 SGHRS and CDR2 YFSETQ. Here the CDR3 reads CASSLGLAGGQETQYF. DNA for the CDR3: TGTGCCAGCAGCTTAGGGCTAGCGGGGGGTCAAGAGACCCAGTACTTC. Filled out from reference TRBV5-1 and TRBJ2-5, the complete variable domain reads KAGVTQTPRYLIKTRGQQVTLSCSPISGHRSVSWYQQTPGQGLQFLFEYFSETQRNKGNFPGRFSGRQFSNSRSEMNVSTLELGDSALYLCASSLGLAGGQETQYFGPGTRLLVL.

This clonotype was observed at least ten times. This chain links TRBV20-1 with TRBJ2-2, with 16 positions matching TRBD2. The CDR3 totals 16 residues. The trim removed 6 bases at V and 6 bases at J, leaving 7 bases unmatched. Germline V gives CDR1 DFQATT, CDR2 SNEGSKA (reference sequence). CDR3 residues: CSAGLAGGPSAGELFF. For the CDR3, the DNA is TGCAGTGCGGGACTAGCGGGGGGGCCTTCGGCCGGGGAGCTGTTTTTT.

This clonotype was recorded at least ten times. This rearrangement joins TRBV12-3 or TRBV12-4 to TRBJ1-5, with 7 bases lining up with TRBD1. V gave up 6 bases and J gave up 0 bases; unmatched junction bases: 2. This CDR3 is 14 amino acids long. The CDR3 DNA is TGTGCCAGCAGGGACAGGCTTAGCAATCAGCCCCAGCATTTT. Amino acid sequence: CASRDRLSNQPQHF.

This clonotype was detected ten times or more. V is TRBV15 and J is TRBJ2-2, with D unresolved. The CDR3 runs to 16 residues. CDR1 is LNHNV and CDR2 is YYDKDF in the germline V gene (reference sequence). Trimming cost V 1 base and J 7 bases, with 16 bases left between them. CDR3 residues: CATSRAPIFGYGELFF. The CDR3 DNA sequence: TGTGCCACCAGCAGAGCCCCAATTTTCGGCTACGGGGAGCTGTTTTTT.

The chain combines TRBV7-9 with TRBJ2-7; TRBD1 is a possible D gene (6 bases). The CDR3 totals 15 residues. V was pared by 4 bases and J by 5 bases, with 18 bases between. In germline, CDR1 is SEHNR, CDR2 FQNEAQ (reference sequence). CDR3 DNA sequence: TGTGCCAGCAGCTCGGAAGACAGGATCATAGACGAGCAGTACTTC. It codes for CASSSEDRIIDEQYF.

V and J are TRBV30 and TRBJ2-1, with no clear D. CDR3 length: 14 residues. V was clipped by 4 bases and J by 6 bases, with 16 bases between them. The germline CDR1 and CDR2 sequences are GTSNPN and SVGIG (reference sequence). This CDR3 is CAWKTGRTTNEQFF. CDR3 coding DNA: TGTGCCTGGAAGACTGGGCGGACCACCAATGAGCAGTTCTTC.

The gene calls are TRBV10-3 and TRBJ2-1; TRBD2 might be the D (7 bases). Germline V lookup: CDR1 ENHRY, CDR2 SYGVKD. The CDR3 contains 15 residues. V dropped 7 bases and J dropped 6 bases, with 19 bases sitting between them. The chain's CDR3 is CAITEGGAATNEQFF. The CDR3 DNA reads as TGTGCCATCACCGAGGGGGGGGCAGCTACCAATGAGCAGTTCTTC.

V usage is TRBV18 and J usage is TRBJ1-5; 7 bases are a match to TRBD1. The CDR3 is made up of 14 amino acids. CDR1 and CDR2 (germline): KGHSH, LQKENI. V lost 3 bases and J lost 5; bases outside the gene matches: 4. CDR3 nucleotide sequence: TGTGCCAGCTCACCGACAGGGCCGCATCAGCCCCAGCATTTT. Residues: CASSPTGPHQPQHF.

This clonotype was observed many times. In DNA form, the CDR3 reads TGCAGTGCTAGCGGCTTGCAATCCTACGAGCAGTACTTC. Protein: CSASGLQSYEQYF. The chain combines TRBV20-1 with TRBJ2-7, with unresolved D. Between the trimmed V and J ends, which lost 3 bases and 1 base, there was a span of 10 bases. The CDR3 contains 13 residues. Germline V CDR1 and CDR2: DFQATT, SNEGSKA (reference sequence).

In this sample, this clonotype turned up a few times. The gene calls are TRBV12-3 or TRBV12-4 and TRBJ2-1, with 12 bases fitting TRBD2. Losses at the gene ends were 4 bases for V and 5 bases for J; bases not matched to a gene: 3. CDR3 length: 15 amino acids. CDR3 DNA: TGTGCCAGCAGTTACCGACTAGCGGGGGACAATGAGCAGTTCTTC. Translation: CASSYRLAGDNEQFF.

The sample holds a few counts of this clonotype. The V call is TRBV6-1, the J call TRBJ1-1, with 7 bases matching TRBD1. Looked up from germline, CDR1 is MNHNS and CDR2 is SASEGT. J gave up 7 bases and V 5 bases, and 10 bases lay outside the gene matches. The CDR3 spans 14 residues. The CDR3 DNA follows: TGTGCCAGCAGTCGACAGGGATTGGGTGATGAAGCTTTCTTT. It codes for CASSRQGLGDEAFF.

This clonotype was detected ten times or more. The chain employs TRBV7-6 and TRBJ1-3, with TRBD1 as a possible D gene (5 bases). V was shortened by 0 bases and J by 3 bases, with 6 bases between the two germline ends. Germline V gives CDR1 SGHVS, CDR2 FNYEAQ. This CDR3 region has 14 residues. As DNA, the CDR3 is TGTGCCAGCAGCTTAGCAGGGGATGGAAACACCATATATTTT. It codes for CASSLAGDGNTIYF.

This clonotype occurred many times. Germline is not matched at one junction end, which may reflect a read error. The chain joins TRBV11-2 to TRBJ2-1; 7 bases are shared with TRBD2. This CDR3 has 17 amino acids. Germline CDR1 reads SGHAT; CDR2 reads FQNNGV. CDR3 loop: CASSLEKTGTKYNEQFF. The CDR3 bases are TGTGCCAGCAGCCTAGAAAAAACCGGGACTAAATACAATGAGCAGTTCTTC.

This clonotype was counted between two and nine times. The chain joins TRBV28 to TRBJ2-3, with 9 nucleotides matching TRBD1. Germline-derived CDR1 and CDR2 are MDHEN and SYDVKM. The CDR3 is made up of 15 amino acids. V lost 6 bases to trimming and J lost 2 bases; unmatched junction nucleotides: 6. Here the CDR3 reads CASSRDRAVTDTQYF. DNA of the CDR3: TGTGCCAGCAGCCGGGACAGGGCCGTCACAGATACGCAGTATTTT.

Ten or more counts support this clonotype. The rearrangement joins TRBV20-1 to TRBJ2-3; D is perhaps TRBD1 or TRBD2 (5 bases each). Trimming pared 6 bases from V and 6 bases from J, leaving 16 bases between. Looked up from germline, CDR1 is DFQATT and CDR2 is SNEGSKA (reference sequence). There are 13 residues in the CDR3. The CDR3 sequence is CSAPRTGADTQYF. CDR3 nucleotide sequence: TGCAGTGCCCCACGGACCGGGGCGGATACGCAGTATTTT.